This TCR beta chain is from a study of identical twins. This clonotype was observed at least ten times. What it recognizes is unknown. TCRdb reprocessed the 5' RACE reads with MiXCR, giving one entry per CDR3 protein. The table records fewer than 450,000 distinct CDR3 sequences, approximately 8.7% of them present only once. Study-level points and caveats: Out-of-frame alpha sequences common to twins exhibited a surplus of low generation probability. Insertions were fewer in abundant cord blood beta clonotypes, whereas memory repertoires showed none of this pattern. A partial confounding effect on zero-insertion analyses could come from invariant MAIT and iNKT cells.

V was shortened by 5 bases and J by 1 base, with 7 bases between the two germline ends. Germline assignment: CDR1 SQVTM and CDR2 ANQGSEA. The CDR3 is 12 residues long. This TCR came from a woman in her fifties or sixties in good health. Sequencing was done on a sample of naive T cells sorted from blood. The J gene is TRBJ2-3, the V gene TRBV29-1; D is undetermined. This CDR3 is CSVRLGTDTQYF. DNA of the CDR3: TGCAGCGTTCGACTCGGCACAGATACGCAGTATTTT.